This TCR beta chain was captured in a study of T-cell reconstitution after alpha-beta-depleted transplantation in children. Study outcomes and limitations: T-cell counts and diversity at one year post-transplant came mainly from newly produced T cells. The study traced high day-60 TCRbeta diversity in some patients to surviving recipient T cells and thymic progenitors. It was reported that alpha-beta T cells came from several hundred expanded graft clones (about two months after transplant).

Preparation of the TCRbeta library used unique molecular identifiers. TCRdb used MiXCR to reprocess the PCR reads, holding one entry per CDR3 protein. The sample records hundreds of thousands of distinct CDR3 sequences, 15% to 20% being singletons. A note on this clonotype: Its antigen is not identified.

CDR3 size: 11 residues. Trimming shortened V by 7 bases and J by 8 bases, and 10 bases separated the two germline ends. Per germline, CDR1 MNHEY and CDR2 SVGAGI. This clonotype originated in a male patient under 10 years old who had a stem cell transplant for acute lymphoblastic leukemia, so the T cells may come from the graft donor. Here the sequenced sample was PBMCs, mostly from graft donor cells, taken 360 days after TCRalphabeta/CD19-depleted stem cell transplant. This chain uses TRBV6-5 with TRBJ2-3; D gene unclear. As DNA, the CDR3 is TGTGCCAGCAACAGCTTGGGTACGCAGTATTTT. Its translation: CASNSLGTQYF.